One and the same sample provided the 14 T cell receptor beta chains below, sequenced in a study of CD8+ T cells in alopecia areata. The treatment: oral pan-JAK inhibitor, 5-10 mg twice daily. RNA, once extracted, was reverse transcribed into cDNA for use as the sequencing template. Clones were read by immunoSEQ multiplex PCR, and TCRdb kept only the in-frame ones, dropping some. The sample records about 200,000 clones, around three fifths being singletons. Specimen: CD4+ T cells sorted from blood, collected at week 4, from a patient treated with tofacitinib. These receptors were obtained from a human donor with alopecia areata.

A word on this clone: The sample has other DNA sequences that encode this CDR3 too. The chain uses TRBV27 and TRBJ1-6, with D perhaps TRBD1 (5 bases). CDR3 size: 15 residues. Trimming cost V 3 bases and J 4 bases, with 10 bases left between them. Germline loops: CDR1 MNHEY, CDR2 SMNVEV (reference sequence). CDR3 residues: CASSLGGTYNSPLHF. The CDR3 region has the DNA TGTGCCAGCAGTTTGGGGGGAACGTATAATTCACCCCTCCACTTT.

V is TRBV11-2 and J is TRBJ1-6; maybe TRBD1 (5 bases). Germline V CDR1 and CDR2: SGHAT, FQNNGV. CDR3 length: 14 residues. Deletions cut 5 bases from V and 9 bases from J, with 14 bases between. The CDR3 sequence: CASSQQVLGSPLHF. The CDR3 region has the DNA TGTGCCAGCAGCCAACAGGTTTTGGGTTCACCCCTCCACTTT. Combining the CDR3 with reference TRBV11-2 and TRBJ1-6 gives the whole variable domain EAGVAQSPRYKIIEKRQSVAFWCNPISGHATLYWYQQILGQGPKLLIQFQNNGVVDDSQLPKDRFSAERLKGVDSTLKIQPAKLEDSAVYLCASSQQVLGSPLHFGNGTRLTVT.

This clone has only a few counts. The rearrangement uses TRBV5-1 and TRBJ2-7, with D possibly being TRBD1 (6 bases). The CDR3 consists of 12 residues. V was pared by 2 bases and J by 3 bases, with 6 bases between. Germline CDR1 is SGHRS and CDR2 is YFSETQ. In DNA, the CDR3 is TGCGCCAGCAGCTTACAGGGCTACGAGCAGTACTTC. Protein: CASSLQGYEQYF.

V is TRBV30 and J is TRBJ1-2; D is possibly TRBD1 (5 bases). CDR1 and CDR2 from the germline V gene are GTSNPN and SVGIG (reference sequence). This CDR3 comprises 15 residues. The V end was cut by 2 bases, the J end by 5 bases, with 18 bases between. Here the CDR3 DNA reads TGTGCCTGGAGTCGGGACTCTGGATTGACGTATGGCTACACCTTC. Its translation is CAWSRDSGLTYGYTF.

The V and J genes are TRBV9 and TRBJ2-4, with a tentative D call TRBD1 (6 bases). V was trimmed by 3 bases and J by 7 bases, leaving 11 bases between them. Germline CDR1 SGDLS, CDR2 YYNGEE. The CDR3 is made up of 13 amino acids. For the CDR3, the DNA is TGTGCCAGCAGCGCGCCCCAGGGGAACATTCAGTACTTC. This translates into CASSAPQGNIQYF.

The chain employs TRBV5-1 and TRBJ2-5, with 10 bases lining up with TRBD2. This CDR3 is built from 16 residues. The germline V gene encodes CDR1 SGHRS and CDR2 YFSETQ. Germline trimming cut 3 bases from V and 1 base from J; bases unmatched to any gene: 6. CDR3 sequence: CASSSSSGGFQETQYF. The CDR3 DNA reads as TGCGCCAGCAGCTCTTCTAGCGGGGGCTTCCAAGAGACCCAGTACTTC.

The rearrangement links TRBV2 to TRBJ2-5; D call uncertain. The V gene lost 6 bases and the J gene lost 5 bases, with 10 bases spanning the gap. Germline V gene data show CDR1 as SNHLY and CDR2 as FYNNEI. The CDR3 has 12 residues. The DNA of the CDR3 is TGTGCCAGCAGGGGCTCATGGGAGACCCAGTACTTC. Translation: CASRGSWETQYF. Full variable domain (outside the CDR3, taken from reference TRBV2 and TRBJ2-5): EPEVTQTPSHQVTQMGQEVILRCVPISNHLYFYWYRQILGQKVEFLVSFYNNEISEKSEIFDDQFSVERPDGSNFTLKIRSTKLEDSAMYFCASRGSWETQYFGPGTRLLVL.

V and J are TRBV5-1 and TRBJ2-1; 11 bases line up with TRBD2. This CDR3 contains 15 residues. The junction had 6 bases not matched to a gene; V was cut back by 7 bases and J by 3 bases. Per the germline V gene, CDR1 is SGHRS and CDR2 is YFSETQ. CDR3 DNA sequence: TGCGCCAGCGGTGGTGGACTAGCGGGCTACAATGAGCAGTTCTTC. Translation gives CASGGGLAGYNEQFF.

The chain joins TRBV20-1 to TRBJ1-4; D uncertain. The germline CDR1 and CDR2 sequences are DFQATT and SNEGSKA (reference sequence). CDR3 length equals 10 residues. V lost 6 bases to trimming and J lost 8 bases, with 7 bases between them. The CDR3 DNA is TGCAGTGCCTTTAGCGAAAAACTGTTTTTT. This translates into CSAFSEKLFF.

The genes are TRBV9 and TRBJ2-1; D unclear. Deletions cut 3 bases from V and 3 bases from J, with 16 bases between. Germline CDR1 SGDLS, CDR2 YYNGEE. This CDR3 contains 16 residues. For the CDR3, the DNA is TGTGCCAGCAGCGAAAGGGATTGGACGGACTACAATGAGCAGTTCTTC. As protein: CASSERDWTDYNEQFF. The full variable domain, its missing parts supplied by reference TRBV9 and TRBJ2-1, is DSGVTQTPKHLITATGQRVTLRCSPRSGDLSVYWYQQSLDQGLQFLIQYYNGEERAKGNILERFSAQQFPDLHSELNLSSLELGDSALYFCASSERDWTDYNEQFFGPGTRLTVL.

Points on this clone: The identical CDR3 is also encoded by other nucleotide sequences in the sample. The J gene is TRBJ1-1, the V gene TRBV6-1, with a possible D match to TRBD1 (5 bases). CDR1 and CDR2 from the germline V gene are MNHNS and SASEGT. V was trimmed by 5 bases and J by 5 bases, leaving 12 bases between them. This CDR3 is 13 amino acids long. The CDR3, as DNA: TGTGCCAGCAGTCTTGGGGGTCGGACTGAAGCTTTCTTT. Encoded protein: CASSLGGRTEAFF.

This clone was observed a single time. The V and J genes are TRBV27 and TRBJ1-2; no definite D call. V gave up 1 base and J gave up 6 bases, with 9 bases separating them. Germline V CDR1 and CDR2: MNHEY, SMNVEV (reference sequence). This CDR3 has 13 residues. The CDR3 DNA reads TGTGCCAGCAGTTTATGGAATCGGGATGGCTACACCTTC. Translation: CASSLWNRDGYTF.

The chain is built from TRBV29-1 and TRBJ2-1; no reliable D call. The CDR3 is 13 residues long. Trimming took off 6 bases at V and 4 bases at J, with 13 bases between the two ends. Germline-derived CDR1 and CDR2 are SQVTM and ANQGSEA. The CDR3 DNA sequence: TGCAGCGTCGACGTCACGGATTACAATGAGCAGTTCTTC. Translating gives CSVDVTDYNEQFF.

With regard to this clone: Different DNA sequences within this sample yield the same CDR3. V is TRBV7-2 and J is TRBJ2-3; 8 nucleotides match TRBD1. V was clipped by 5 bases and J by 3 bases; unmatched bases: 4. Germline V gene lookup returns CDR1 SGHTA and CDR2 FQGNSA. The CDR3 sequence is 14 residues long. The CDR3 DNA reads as TGTGCCAGCAGCCTAGGGACAGGTACAGATACGCAGTATTTT. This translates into CASSLGTGTDTQYF. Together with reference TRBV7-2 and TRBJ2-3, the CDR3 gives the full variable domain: GAGVSQSPSNKVTEKGKDVELRCDPISGHTALYWYRQSLGQGLEFLIYFQGNSAPDKSGLPSDRFSAERTGGSVSTLTIQRTQQEDSAVYLCASSLGTGTDTQYFGPGTRLTVL.